Below are 18 T cell receptor beta chains sequenced from a single sample in a study. Each CDR3 protein is one row after TCRdb ran MiXCR on the 5' RACE reads. The sample shows 55,000 to 80,000 distinct CDR3 sequences, approximately 23% of them seen only once. Specimen: memory CD4+ T cells sorted from a lymph node. Stated subset: memory CD4+ T cells, CD4+CD45RO+CD25-. These receptors were collected from a female donor with breast cancer.

At least ten counts were recorded for this clonotype. This rearrangement joins TRBV20-1 to TRBJ2-7, with 9 bases lining up with TRBD1. CDR1 and CDR2 (germline): DFQATT, SNEGSKA (reference sequence). Trimming removed 4 bases from V and 2 bases from J; junction bases left unmatched: 6. CDR3 length: 14 residues. CDR3 loop: CSAKRTGEAYEQYF. The DNA of the CDR3 is TGCAGTGCTAAACGGACAGGGGAAGCCTACGAGCAGTACTTC.

This clonotype was seen repeatedly, ten times or more. The chain joins TRBV11-3 to TRBJ2-3; no definite D call. The V gene's germline CDR1 is SGHNT and CDR2 YENEEA. The CDR3 has 13 amino acids. V lost 0 bases and J 1 base, leaving 2 bases between the germline ends. Written as DNA, the CDR3 is TGTGCCAGCAGCTTAGAGGGCACAGATACGCAGTATTTT. It yields the protein CASSLEGTDTQYF. The full variable domain, completed using reference TRBV11-3 and TRBJ2-3, is EAGVVQSPRYKIIEKKQPVAFWCNPISGHNTLYWYLQNLGQGPELLIRYENEEAVDDSQLPKDRFSAERLKGVDSTLKIQPAELGDSAVYLCASSLEGTDTQYFGPGTRLTVL.

This clonotype was observed at least ten times. The chain uses TRBV27 and TRBJ1-6, with 8 bases lining up with TRBD1. The CDR3 is made up of 14 amino acids. V dropped 6 bases and J dropped 10; count of bases not matched to a gene: 8. Germline lookup yields CDR1 MNHEY and CDR2 SMNVEV (reference sequence). The DNA for the CDR3 is TGTGCCAGCAGGACAGGGGTGGGTGGCTCACCCCTCCACTTT. Protein: CASRTGVGGSPLHF.

The V and J genes are TRBV7-2 and TRBJ1-5; the D gene is possibly TRBD1 (5 bases). Looked up from germline, CDR1 is SGHTA and CDR2 is FQGNSA. The V end was cut by 2 bases, the J end by 5 bases, with 10 bases between. The CDR3 sequence is 14 residues long. This CDR3 reads CASSLSGGDQPQHF. CDR3 nucleotide sequence: TGTGCCAGCAGCTTATCGGGGGGAGATCAGCCCCAGCATTTT. The entire variable domain, with the rest obtained from reference TRBV7-2 and TRBJ1-5, is as follows: GAGVSQSPSNKVTEKGKDVELRCDPISGHTALYWYRQSLGQGLEFLIYFQGNSAPDKSGLPSDRFSAERTGGSVSTLTIQRTQQEDSAVYLCASSLSGGDQPQHFGDGTRLSIL.

The CDR3 loop is CASSQAAVDTQYF. The CDR3 DNA follows: TGTGCCAGCAGCCAAGCCGCCGTGGATACGCAGTATTTT. The chain is built from TRBV7-8 and TRBJ2-3; the D is unclear. CDR3 length equals 13 residues. V shed 5 bases and J shed 6 bases, with 12 bases lying between them. Germline loops: CDR1 SGHVS, CDR2 FQNEAQ.

A word on this clonotype: Sequence at one end of the junction differs from germline and may be a read error. This chain uses TRBV5-1 with TRBJ2-3, with TRBD1 as a possible D gene (6 bases). Germline V gives CDR1 SGHRS, CDR2 YFSETQ. The CDR3 runs 16 residues. In DNA form, the CDR3 reads TGCGCCAGCTTGGTCGACCCAGGGGCGGGCACAGATACGCGGTATTTT. Translation gives CASLVDPGAGTDTRYF.

This clonotype was detected only a few times. This chain's CDR3 is CSAQGQGGEKLFF. CDR3 sequence (DNA): TGCAGTGCTCAGGGACAGGGAGGCGAAAAACTGTTTTTT. J is TRBJ1-4 and V is TRBV20-1, with 9 bases lining up with TRBD1. The J segment lost 8 bases and the V segment lost 5 bases, leaving 6 bases of the junction unmatched. This CDR3 region has 13 residues. The germline V gene has CDR1 DFQATT and CDR2 SNEGSKA (reference sequence).

This clonotype was seen only once. In DNA, the CDR3 is TGCAGTGCTAGGATACTGGGGGCTGAAGCTTTCTTT. Its translation is CSARILGAEAFF. V gene TRBV20-1 combines with J gene TRBJ1-1, with D perhaps matching TRBD1 (5 bases). The CDR3 runs 12 residues. Trimming removed 3 bases from V and 6 bases from J, with 11 bases in between. CDR1 DFQATT and CDR2 SNEGSKA come from the germline V gene (reference sequence).

In this sample, this clonotype turned up a few times. The V and J genes are TRBV5-1 and TRBJ2-7; TRBD2 might be the D (5 bases). V was pared by 4 bases and J by 5 bases, with 13 bases between. Germline V gene lookup returns CDR1 SGHRS and CDR2 YFSETQ. The CDR3 sequence is 13 residues long. CDR3 amino acids: CASSVRTGNEQYF. Written as DNA, the CDR3 is TGCGCCAGCAGCGTCCGGACTGGAAACGAGCAGTACTTC.

The chain recombines TRBV19 with TRBJ1-2, with 8 bases lining up with TRBD1. This CDR3 has 14 amino acids. After removal of 6 bases from V and 4 bases from J, the junction contained 7 bases not matched to a gene. CDR1 LNHDA and CDR2 SQIVND come from the germline V gene (reference sequence). In DNA form, the CDR3 reads TGTGCCAGTAGGGAGTGGGACAGGTCCTATGGCTACACCTTC. Protein: CASREWDRSYGYTF.

About this clonotype itself: Since no conserved phenylalanine or tryptophan closes the CDR3, a read error is the likely cause. The rearrangement uses TRBV20-1 and TRBJ1-2, with 8 bases that match TRBD1. The germline gives CDR1 DFQATT, CDR2 SNEGSKA (reference sequence). This CDR3 has 14 residues. Trimming removed 6 bases from V and 8 bases from J; junction bases left unmatched: 14. CDR3 protein: CSAERDRGVKGYTL. The CDR3 DNA reads TGCAGTGCGGAACGTGACAGGGGTGTAAAGGGCTACACCCTC.

Comment on this clonotype: A much larger clonotype is one base distant, so this may be a read error. This CDR3 is CSASKRDEQCF. CDR3 coding DNA: TGCAGTGCTAGCAAGAGGGACGAGCAGTGCTTC. The chain is built from TRBV20-1 and TRBJ2-7, with D perhaps given as TRBD1 or TRBD2 (5 bases each). There are 11 residues in the CDR3. Germline V gives CDR1 DFQATT, CDR2 SNEGSKA (reference sequence).

The V and J genes are TRBV20-1 and TRBJ2-7; D may be TRBD1 or TRBD2 (5 bases each). Germline V gives CDR1 DFQATT, CDR2 SNEGSKA (reference sequence). V dropped 5 bases and J dropped 1 base, with 18 bases sitting between them. This CDR3 is 15 amino acids long. The CDR3 loop is CSASPGTGGSYEQYF. CDR3 DNA: TGCAGTGCTTCCCCCGGGACCGGCGGTTCCTACGAGCAGTACTTC.

This clonotype was counted at least ten times. The rearrangement links TRBV6-1 to TRBJ1-5, with D perhaps matching TRBD1 (6 bases). The CDR3 runs to 14 residues. Germline values: CDR1 MNHNS, CDR2 SASEGT. Trimming took 6 bases from V and 3 from J, leaving 12 bases between them. CDR3 residues: CASRGSGVNQPQHF. The CDR3 DNA follows: TGTGCCAGCAGGGGGTCAGGGGTCAATCAGCCCCAGCATTTT.

The chain combines TRBV5-1 with TRBJ1-4; 9 bases are shared with TRBD1. Losses at the gene ends were 4 bases for V and 7 bases for J; bases not matched to a gene: 5. This CDR3 comprises 14 residues. The germline gives CDR1 SGHRS, CDR2 YFSETQ. CDR3 protein: CASSQGTGSEKLFF. The CDR3 coding sequence is TGCGCCAGCAGCCAAGGGACAGGGAGTGAAAAACTGTTTTTT.

Many counts were recorded for this clonotype. This sequence joins TRBV15 and TRBJ1-1; a possible D gene is TRBD1 (6 bases). Trimming removed 1 base at V and 7 bases at J, with 13 bases between. Germline CDR1 LNHNV, CDR2 YYDKDF (reference sequence). This CDR3 has 14 amino acids. The CDR3 spells CATSRVGGTGEAFF. CDR3 nucleotide sequence: TGTGCCACCAGCAGAGTAGGGGGGACTGGTGAAGCTTTCTTT.

The chain couples TRBV18 to TRBJ2-5, with 9 bases identical to TRBD2. V dropped 6 bases and J dropped 1; count of bases not matched to a gene: 6. The CDR3 runs 15 residues. CDR1 KGHSH and CDR2 LQKENI come from the germline V gene. In DNA, the CDR3 is TGTGCCAGCTCCGGGCGACTAGCGGTCCAAGAGACCCAGTACTTC. Translating it yields CASSGRLAVQETQYF.

This chain links TRBV4-2 with TRBJ2-1; TRBD2 is a possible D gene (6 bases). Germline values: CDR1 LGHNA, CDR2 YNFKEQ. The CDR3 runs to 13 residues. V lost 4 bases and J 13 bases, leaving 17 bases between the germline ends. CDR3 nucleotides: TGTGCCAGCAGCCGCCGAACCCGGGACTCTCAGTTCTTC. Its translation: CASSRRTRDSQFF.